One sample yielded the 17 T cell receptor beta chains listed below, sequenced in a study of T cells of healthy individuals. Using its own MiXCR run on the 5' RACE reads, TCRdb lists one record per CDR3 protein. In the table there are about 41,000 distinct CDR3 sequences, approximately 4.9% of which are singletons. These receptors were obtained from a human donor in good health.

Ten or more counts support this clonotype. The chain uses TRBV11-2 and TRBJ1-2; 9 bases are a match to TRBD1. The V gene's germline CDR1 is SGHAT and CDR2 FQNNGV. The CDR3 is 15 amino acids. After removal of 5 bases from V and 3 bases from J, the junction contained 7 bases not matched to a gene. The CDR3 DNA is TGTGCCAGCAGCCCGCCGCGGACAGGGGACTATGGCTACACCTTC. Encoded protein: CASSPPRTGDYGYTF.

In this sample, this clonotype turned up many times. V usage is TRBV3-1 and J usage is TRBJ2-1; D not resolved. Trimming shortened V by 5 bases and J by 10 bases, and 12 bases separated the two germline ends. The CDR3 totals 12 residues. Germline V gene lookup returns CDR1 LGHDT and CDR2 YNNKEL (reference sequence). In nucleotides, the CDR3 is TGTGCCAGCAGCTCCGACTCCGGGGAGCAGTTCTTC. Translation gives CASSSDSGEQFF.

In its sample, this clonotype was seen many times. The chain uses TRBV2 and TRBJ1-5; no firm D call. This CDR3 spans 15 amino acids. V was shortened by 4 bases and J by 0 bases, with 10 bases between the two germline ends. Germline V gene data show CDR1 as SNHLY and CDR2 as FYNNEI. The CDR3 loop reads CASSATEYSNQPQHF. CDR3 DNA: TGTGCCAGCAGTGCCACAGAGTATAGCAATCAGCCCCAGCATTTT.

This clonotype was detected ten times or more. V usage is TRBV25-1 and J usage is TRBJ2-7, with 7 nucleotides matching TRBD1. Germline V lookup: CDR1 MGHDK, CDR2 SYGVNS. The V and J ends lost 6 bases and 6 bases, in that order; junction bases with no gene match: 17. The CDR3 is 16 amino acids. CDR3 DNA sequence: TGTGCCAGCAGCTCCGCCTGGACAGGTTCTTCAAGCGAGCAGTACTTC. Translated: CASSSAWTGSSSEQYF.

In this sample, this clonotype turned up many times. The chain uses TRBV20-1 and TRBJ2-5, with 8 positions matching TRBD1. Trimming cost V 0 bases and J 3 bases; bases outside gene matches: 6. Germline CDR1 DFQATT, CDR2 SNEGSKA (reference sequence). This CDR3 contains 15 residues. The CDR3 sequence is CSARDLGQAEETQYF. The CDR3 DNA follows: TGCAGTGCTAGAGATCTGGGACAGGCCGAAGAGACCCAGTACTTC.

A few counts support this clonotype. The CDR3 reads CASSFIDQGRGELFF. In DNA form, the CDR3 reads TGTGCCAGCAGCTTCATCGACCAGGGCCGCGGGGAGCTGTTTTTT. The genes are TRBV7-6 and TRBJ2-2; tentatively, D is TRBD1 (5 bases). Germline V gene lookup returns CDR1 SGHVS and CDR2 FNYEAQ. This CDR3 spans 15 amino acids. V lost 3 bases, J lost 7 bases, and 15 bases lay in between. The whole variable domain, remainder taken from reference TRBV7-6 and TRBJ2-2, is GAGVSQSPRYKVTKRGQDVALRCDPISGHVSLYWYRQALGQGPEFLTYFNYEAQQDKSGLPNDRFSAERPEGSISTLTIQRTEQRDSAMYRCASSFIDQGRGELFFGEGSRLTVL.

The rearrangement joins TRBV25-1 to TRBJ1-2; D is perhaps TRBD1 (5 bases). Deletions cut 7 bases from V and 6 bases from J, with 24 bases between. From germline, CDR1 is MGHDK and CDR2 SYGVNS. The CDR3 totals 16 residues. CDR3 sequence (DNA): TGTGCCAGCACTCCCGGGGGGTACAGTGGGGTGGATGGCTACACCTTC. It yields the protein CASTPGGYSGVDGYTF.

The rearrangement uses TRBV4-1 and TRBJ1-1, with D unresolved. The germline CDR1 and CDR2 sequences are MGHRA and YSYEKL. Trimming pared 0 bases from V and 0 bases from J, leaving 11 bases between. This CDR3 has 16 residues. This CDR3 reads CASSQDVPIMNTEAFF. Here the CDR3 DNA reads TGCGCCAGCAGCCAAGATGTCCCAATCATGAACACTGAAGCTTTCTTT.

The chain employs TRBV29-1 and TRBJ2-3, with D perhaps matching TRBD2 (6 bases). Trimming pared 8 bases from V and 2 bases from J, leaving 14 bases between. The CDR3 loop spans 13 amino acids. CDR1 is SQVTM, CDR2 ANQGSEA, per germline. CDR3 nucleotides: TGCAGCCCATCTAGCGTACTCACAGATACGCAGTATTTT. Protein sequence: CSPSSVLTDTQYF.

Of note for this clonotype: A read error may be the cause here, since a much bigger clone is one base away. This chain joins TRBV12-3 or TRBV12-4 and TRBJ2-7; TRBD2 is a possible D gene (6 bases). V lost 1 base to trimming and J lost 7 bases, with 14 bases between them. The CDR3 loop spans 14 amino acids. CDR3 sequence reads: CASSLEITAGEQYF. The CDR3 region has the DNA TGTGCCAGCAGTTTAGAGATCACGGCGGGGGAGCAGTACTTC.

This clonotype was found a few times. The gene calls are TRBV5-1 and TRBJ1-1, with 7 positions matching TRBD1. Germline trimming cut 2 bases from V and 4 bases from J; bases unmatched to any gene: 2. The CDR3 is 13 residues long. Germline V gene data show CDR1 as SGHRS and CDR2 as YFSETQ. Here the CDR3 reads CASSLQGSTEAFF. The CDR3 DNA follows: TGCGCCAGCAGCTTACAGGGGAGCACTGAAGCTTTCTTT. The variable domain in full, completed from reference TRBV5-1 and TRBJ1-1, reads KAGVTQTPRYLIKTRGQQVTLSCSPISGHRSVSWYQQTPGQGLQFLFEYFSETQRNKGNFPGRFSGRQFSNSRSEMNVSTLELGDSALYLCASSLQGSTEAFFGQGTRLTVV.

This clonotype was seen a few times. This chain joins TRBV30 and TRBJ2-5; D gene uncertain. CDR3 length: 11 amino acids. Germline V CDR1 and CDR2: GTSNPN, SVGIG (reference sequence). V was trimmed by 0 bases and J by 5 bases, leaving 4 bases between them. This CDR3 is CAWSVGETQYF. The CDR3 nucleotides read TGTGCCTGGAGTGTCGGGGAGACCCAGTACTTC.

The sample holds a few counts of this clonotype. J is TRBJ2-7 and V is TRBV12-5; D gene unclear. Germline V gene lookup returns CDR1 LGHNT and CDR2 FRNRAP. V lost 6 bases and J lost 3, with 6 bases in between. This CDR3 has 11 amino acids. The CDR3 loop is CASGYYYEQYF. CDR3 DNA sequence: TGTGCTAGTGGGTATTACTACGAGCAGTACTTC.

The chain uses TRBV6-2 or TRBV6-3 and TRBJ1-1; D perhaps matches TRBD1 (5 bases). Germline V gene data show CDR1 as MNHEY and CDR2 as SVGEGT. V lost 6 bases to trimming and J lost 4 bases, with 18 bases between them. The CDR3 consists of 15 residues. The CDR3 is CASRPSGSGGTEAFF. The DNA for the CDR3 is TGTGCCAGCAGACCCAGTGGGAGTGGGGGCACTGAAGCTTTCTTT.

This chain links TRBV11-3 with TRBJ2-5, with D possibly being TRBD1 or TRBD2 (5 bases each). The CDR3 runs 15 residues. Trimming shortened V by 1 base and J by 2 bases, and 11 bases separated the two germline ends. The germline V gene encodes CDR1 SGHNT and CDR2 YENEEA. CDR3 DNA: TGTGCCAGCAGCTTAGGGGGCGGGTCGCAAGAGACCCAGTACTTC. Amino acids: CASSLGGGSQETQYF.

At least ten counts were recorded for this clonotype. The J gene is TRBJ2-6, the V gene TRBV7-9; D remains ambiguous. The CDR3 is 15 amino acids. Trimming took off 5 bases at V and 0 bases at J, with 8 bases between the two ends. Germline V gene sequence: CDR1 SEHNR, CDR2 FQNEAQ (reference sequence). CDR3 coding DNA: TGTGCCAGCAGCGGTCAGTCCTCTGGGGCCAACGTCCTGACTTTC. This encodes CASSGQSSGANVLTF.

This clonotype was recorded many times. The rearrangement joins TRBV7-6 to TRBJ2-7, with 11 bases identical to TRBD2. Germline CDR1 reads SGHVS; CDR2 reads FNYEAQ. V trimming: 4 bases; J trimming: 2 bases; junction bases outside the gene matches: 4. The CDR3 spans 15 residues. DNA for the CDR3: TGTGCCAGCAGCTCGGGACTAGCGGTGCCCTACGAGCAGTACTTC. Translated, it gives CASSSGLAVPYEQYF.